This TCR beta chain was profiled in a study of radiotherapy plus CTLA-4 blockade in lung cancer (dated by TCRdb to about 2018). Background for the entire study: Objective responses occurred in around 19% of enrolled patients, and approximately 34% achieved disease control.

The study evaluated CTLA-4 blockade (ipilimumab) given together with focal radiation therapy in patients who had chemo-refractory metastatic non-small-cell lung cancer. Libraries were made using the immunoSEQ multiplex PCR assay. In TCRdb, the immuneACCESS table is reduced to in-frame sequences with V and J assigned. These tables do not hold every clone; where another copy was compared, an unresolved V gene accounts for under half, and the others remain unexplained. Present in this sample are about 38,000 clones, approximately 86% of which were seen just once. Approximately 22% of the sample comes from the top ten. From the cysteine up to the phenylalanine, the CDR3 has a length of 13 residues. Only CDR3 DNA is held: 39 bases, read in frame from base 1. V and J are truncated by 5 bases and 9 bases respectively, leaving an intervening sequence of 14 bases. Via the germline V gene (reference sequence), CDR1 is MNHEY and CDR2 SMNVEV.

To note about this clone: Its cognate antigen has yet to be identified. Within one base of it there is no much larger clone, and no base qualities were kept.

The paper as a whole reports these results and caveats: After treatment with radiotherapy and ipilimumab, TCR clones that came from tumors expanded in the peripheral blood. Increased serum interferon-beta after radiation, together with early dynamic changes in blood T cell clones, were reported to be the strongest predictors of response.

The sequence joins TRBV27 to TRBJ2-1; no D gene can be assigned with confidence. The sample consisted of peripheral blood, taken from a patient treated with radiotherapy plus ipilimumab. This TCR was sampled from a human donor with non-small cell lung cancer whose response to radiotherapy plus ipilimumab could not be evaluated. CDR3 loop: CASSPDKTLEQFF. The sequenced DNA: TGTGCCAGCAGTCCCGACAAAACCCTTGAGCAGTTCTTC.